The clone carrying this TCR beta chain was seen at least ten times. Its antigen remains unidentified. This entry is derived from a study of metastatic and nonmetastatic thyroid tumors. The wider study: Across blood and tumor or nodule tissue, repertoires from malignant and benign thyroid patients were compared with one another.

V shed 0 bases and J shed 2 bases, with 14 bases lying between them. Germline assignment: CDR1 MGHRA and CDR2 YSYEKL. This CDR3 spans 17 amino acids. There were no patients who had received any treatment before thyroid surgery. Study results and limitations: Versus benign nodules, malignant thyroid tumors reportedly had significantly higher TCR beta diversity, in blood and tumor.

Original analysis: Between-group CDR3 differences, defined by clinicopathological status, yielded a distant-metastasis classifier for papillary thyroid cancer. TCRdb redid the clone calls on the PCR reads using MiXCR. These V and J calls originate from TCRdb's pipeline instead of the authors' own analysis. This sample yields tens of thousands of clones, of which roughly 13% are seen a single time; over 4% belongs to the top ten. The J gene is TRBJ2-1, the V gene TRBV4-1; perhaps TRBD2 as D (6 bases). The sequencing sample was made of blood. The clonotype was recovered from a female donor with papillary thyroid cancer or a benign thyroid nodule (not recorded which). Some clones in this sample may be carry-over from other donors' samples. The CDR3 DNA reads TGCGCCAGCAGCCAAGATCGGACTACGGCCACCTACAATGAGCAGTTCTTC. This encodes CASSQDRTTATYNEQFF.